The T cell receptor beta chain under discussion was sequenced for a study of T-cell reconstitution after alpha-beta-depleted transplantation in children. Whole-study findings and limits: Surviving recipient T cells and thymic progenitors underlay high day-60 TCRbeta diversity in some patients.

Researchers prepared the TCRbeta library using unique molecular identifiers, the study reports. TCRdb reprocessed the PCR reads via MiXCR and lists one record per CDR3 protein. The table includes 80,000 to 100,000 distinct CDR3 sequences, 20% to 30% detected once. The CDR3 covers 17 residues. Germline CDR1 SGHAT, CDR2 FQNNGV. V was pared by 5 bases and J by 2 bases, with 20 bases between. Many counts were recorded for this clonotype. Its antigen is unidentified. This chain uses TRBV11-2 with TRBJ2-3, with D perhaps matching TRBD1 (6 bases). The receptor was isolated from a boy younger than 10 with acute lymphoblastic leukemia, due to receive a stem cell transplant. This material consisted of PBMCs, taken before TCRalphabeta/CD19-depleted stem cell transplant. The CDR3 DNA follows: TGTGCCAGCAGCGCCTTTATATGGGGGCTCCACACAGATACGCAGTATTTT. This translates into CASSAFIWGLHTDTQYF.